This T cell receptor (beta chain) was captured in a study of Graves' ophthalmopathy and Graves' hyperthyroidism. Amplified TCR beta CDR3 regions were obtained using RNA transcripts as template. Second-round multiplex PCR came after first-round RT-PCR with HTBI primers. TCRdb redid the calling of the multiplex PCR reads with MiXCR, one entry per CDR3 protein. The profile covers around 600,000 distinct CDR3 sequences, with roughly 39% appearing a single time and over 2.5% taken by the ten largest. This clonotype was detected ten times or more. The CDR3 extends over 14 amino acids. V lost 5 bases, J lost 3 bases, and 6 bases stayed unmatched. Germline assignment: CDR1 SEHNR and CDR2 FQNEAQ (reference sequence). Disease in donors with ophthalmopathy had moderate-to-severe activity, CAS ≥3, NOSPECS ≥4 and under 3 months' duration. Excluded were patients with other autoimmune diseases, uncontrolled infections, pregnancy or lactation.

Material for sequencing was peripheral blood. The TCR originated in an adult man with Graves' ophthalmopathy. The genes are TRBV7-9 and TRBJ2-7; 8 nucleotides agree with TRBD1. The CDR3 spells CASSPGGYLYEQYF. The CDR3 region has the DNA TGTGCCAGCAGCCCAGGGGGCTACCTCTACGAGCAGTACTTC. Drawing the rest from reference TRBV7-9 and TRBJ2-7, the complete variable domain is DTGVSQNPRHKITKRGQNVTFRCDPISEHNRLYWYRQTLGQGPEFLTYFQNEAQLEKSRLLSDRFSAERPKGSFSTLEIQRTEQGDSAMYLCASSPGGYLYEQYFGPGTRLTVT.